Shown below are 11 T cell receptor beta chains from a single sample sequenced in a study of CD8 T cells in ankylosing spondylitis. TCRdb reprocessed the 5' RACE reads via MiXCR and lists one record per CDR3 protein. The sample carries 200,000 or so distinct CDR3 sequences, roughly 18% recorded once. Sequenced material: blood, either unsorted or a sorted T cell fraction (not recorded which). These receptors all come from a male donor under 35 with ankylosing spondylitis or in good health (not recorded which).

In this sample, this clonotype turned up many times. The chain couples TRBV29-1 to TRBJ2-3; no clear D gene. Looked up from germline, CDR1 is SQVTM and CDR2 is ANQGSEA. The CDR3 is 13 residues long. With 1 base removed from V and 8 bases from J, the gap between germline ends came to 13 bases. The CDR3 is CSVEGSSVSTQYF. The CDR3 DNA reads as TGCAGCGTTGAAGGGTCCAGTGTTTCTACGCAGTATTTT.

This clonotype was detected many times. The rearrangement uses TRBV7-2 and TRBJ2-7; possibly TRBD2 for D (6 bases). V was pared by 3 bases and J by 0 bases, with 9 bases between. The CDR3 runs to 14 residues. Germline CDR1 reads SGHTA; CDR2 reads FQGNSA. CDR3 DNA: TGTGCCAGCAGCTTTGCGGGGAGCTCCTACGAGCAGTACGTC. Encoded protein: CASSFAGSSYEQYV.

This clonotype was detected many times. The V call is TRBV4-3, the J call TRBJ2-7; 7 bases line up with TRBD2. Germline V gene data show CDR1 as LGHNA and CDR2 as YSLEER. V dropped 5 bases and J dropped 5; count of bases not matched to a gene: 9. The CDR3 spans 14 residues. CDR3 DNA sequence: TGCGCCAGCAGCTACATGACTAGCAACAACGAGCAGTACTTC. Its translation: CASSYMTSNNEQYF.

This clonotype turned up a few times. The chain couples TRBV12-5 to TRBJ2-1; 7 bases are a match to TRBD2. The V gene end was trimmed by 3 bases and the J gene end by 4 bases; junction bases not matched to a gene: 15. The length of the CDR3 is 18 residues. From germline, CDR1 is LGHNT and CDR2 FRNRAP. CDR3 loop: CASGFFLGAGDQYNEQFF. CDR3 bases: TGTGCTAGTGGTTTCTTTTTAGGGGCGGGAGACCAATACAATGAGCAGTTCTTC.

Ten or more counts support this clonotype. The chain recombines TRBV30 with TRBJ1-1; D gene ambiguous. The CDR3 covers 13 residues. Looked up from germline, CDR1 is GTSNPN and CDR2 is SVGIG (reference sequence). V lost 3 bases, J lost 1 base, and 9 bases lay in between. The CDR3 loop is CAWRNPRNTEAFF. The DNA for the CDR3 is TGTGCCTGGAGGAACCCGCGGAACACTGAAGCTTTCTTT.

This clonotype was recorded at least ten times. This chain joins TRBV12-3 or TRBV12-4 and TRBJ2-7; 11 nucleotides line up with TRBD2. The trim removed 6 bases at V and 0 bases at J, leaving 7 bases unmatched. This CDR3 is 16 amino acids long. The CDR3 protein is CASSRSTSGVSYEQYF. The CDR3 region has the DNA TGTGCCAGCAGCCGGTCGACTAGCGGGGTCTCCTACGAGCAGTACTTC.

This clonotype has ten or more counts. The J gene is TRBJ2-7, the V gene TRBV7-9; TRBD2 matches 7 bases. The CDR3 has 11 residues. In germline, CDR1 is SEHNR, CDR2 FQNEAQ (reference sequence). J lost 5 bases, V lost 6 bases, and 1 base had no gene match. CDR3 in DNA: TGTGCCAGCAGGACTAGCAACGAGCAGTACTTC. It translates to CASRTSNEQYF.

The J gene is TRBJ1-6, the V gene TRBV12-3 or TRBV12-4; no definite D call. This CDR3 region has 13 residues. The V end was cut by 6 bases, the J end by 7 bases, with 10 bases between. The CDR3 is CASSPLGNSPLHF. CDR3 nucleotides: TGTGCCAGCAGCCCTCTAGGGAATTCACCCCTCCACTTT.

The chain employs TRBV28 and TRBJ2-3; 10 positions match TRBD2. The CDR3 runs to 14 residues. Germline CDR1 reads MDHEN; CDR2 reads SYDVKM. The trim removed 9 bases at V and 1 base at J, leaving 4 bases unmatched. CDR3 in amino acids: CASAGTSGTDTQYF. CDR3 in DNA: TGTGCCAGTGCCGGGACTAGCGGCACAGATACGCAGTATTTT.

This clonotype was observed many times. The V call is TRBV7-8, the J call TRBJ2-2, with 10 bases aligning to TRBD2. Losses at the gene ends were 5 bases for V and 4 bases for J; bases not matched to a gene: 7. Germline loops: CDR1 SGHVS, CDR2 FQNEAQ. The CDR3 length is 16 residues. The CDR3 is CASSDLAGGSTGELFF. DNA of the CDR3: TGTGCCAGCAGCGACTTAGCGGGAGGCTCCACCGGGGAGCTGTTTTTT.

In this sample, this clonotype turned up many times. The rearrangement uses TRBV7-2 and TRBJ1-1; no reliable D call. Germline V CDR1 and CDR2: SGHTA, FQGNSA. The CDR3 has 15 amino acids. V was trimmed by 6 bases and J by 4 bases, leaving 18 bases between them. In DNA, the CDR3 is TGTGCCAGCAGTTCCCGCGAGAGGTTTACCACTGAAGCTTTCTTT. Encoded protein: CASSSRERFTTEAFF.